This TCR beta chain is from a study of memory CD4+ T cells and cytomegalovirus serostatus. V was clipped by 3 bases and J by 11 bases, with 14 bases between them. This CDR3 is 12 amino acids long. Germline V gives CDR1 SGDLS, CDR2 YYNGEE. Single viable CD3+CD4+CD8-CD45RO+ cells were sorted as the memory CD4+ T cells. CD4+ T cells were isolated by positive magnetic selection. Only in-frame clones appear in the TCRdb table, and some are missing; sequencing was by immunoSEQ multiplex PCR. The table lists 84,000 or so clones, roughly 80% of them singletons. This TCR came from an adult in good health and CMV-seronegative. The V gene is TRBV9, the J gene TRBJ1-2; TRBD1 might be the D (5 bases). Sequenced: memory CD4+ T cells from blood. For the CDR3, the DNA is TGTGCCAGCAGCGCCATTTCAGGGCCTTACACCTTC. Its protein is CASSAISGPYTF.